This TCR beta chain was obtained from a study of shared clonotypes between healthy human individuals. As defined, naive CD8 cells were CD45RO-negative and positively selected for CCR7, with terminally differentiated effector memory CD45RA+ cells excluded. Sequencing used immunoSEQ multiplex PCR; TCRdb keeps in-frame clones, though not all of them. The table shows about 2.2 million clones, with about 92% occurring only once. The clonotype was recovered from a man aged 18 to 35 in good health. Some clones in this sample may be carry-over from other donors' samples. Input material: naive CD8+ T cells from PBMCs.

The CDR3 region is CATSRDLGREGTDTQYF. The CDR3 nucleotides are TGTGCCACCAGCAGAGATCTTGGGCGGGAGGGCACAGATACGCAGTATTTT. The chain is built from TRBV15 and TRBJ2-3; 8 bases line up with TRBD2. This CDR3 has 17 amino acids. V gave up 0 bases and J gave up 1 base; unmatched junction bases: 6. Germline V gives CDR1 LNHNV, CDR2 YYDKDF (reference sequence). Full variable domain (rest looked up from reference TRBV15 and TRBJ2-3): DAMVIQNPRYQVTQFGKPVTLSCSQTLNHNVMYWYQQKSSQAPKLLFHYYDKDFNNEADTPDNFQSRRPNTSFCFLDIRSPGLGDTAMYLCATSRDLGREGTDTQYFGPGTRLTVL.